Listed here are 13 T cell receptor beta chains from one sample, sequenced in a study of blood T cell repertoires in COVID-19. Assay: immunoSEQ multiplex PCR; the TCRdb copy retains only in-frame clones and omits some. The sample lists fewer than 200,000 clones, about 85% occurring once. The source material was peripheral blood. All receptors derive from a woman at least 80 years old with COVID-19, enrolled during active disease.

The rearrangement joins TRBV7-9 to TRBJ2-1; 10 bases map to TRBD1. Losses at the gene ends were 1 base for V and 2 bases for J; bases not matched to a gene: 2. The CDR3 consists of 16 residues. CDR1 SEHNR and CDR2 FQNEAQ come from the germline V gene (reference sequence). Here the CDR3 DNA reads TGTGCCAGCAGCTTAGAGGGGACAGGGGCCTACAATGAGCAGTTCTTC. Its translation: CASSLEGTGAYNEQFF.

The V and J genes are TRBV4-1 and TRBJ2-5; TRBD1 agrees at 7 bases. V shed 1 base, J shed 6 bases, and the junction held 8 bases outside the gene matches. The germline CDR1 and CDR2 sequences are MGHRA and YSYEKL. The CDR3 contains 15 residues. The DNA for the CDR3 is TGCGCCAGCAGCCAAGTGGGGACAGTCCTGAAGACCCAGTACTTC. Translation: CASSQVGTVLKTQYF.

J is TRBJ2-2 and V is TRBV5-1; D perhaps matches TRBD2 (6 bases). The CDR3 contains 15 residues. V lost 4 bases and J 10 bases, leaving 20 bases between the germline ends. Germline-derived CDR1 and CDR2 are SGHRS and YFSETQ. In nucleotides, the CDR3 is TGCGCCAGCAGCCCAAGTAGTCGGGAGTGGGCGGAGCTGTTTTTT. Its protein is CASSPSSREWAELFF.

The chain has TRBV5-1 and TRBJ1-1; D remains unclear. Deletions cut 0 bases from V and 1 base from J, with 13 bases between. The V gene's germline CDR1 is SGHRS and CDR2 YFSETQ. This CDR3 comprises 16 residues. Here the CDR3 reads CASSLGAGKGNTEAFF. DNA for the CDR3: TGCGCCAGCAGCTTGGGGGCGGGGAAGGGGAACACTGAAGCTTTCTTT.

The chain recombines TRBV18 with TRBJ2-6; possibly TRBD1 for D (5 bases). CDR3 size: 18 residues. CDR1 KGHSH and CDR2 LQKENI come from the germline V gene. The V gene lost 0 bases and the J gene lost 0 bases, with 12 bases spanning the gap. CDR3 region: CASSPPNRRHSGANVLTF. CDR3 DNA sequence: TGTGCCAGCTCACCACCAAACAGGCGCCACTCTGGGGCCAACGTCCTGACTTTC.

This clone was found once. This sequence joins TRBV24-1 and TRBJ2-3; D is possibly TRBD1 (6 bases). With 1 base removed from V and 6 bases from J, the gap between germline ends came to 16 bases. The CDR3 contains 16 residues. CDR1 is KGHDR and CDR2 is SFDVKD in the germline V gene. The CDR3 sequence is CATSDFGTLQQDTQYF. The CDR3 DNA follows: TGTGCCACCAGTGATTTTGGGACACTCCAACAGGATACGCAGTATTTT.

The chain has TRBV19 and TRBJ1-6, with D perhaps TRBD1 (5 bases). The CDR3 contains 15 residues. Germline V gene data show CDR1 as LNHDA and CDR2 as SQIVND (reference sequence). V dropped 8 bases and J dropped 10 bases, with 21 bases sitting between them. CDR3 sequence reads: CASSSGTLRDSPLHF. Written as DNA, the CDR3 is TGTGCCAGTTCATCCGGGACTTTGAGGGACTCACCCCTCCACTTT.

The chain carries TRBV19 and TRBJ2-7; 7 nucleotides agree with TRBD1. Germline trimming cut 4 bases from V and 9 bases from J; bases unmatched to any gene: 12. CDR3 length: 14 residues. The germline V gene has CDR1 LNHDA and CDR2 SQIVND (reference sequence). This CDR3 is CASSTRVGQKLQYF. CDR3 bases: TGTGCCAGTAGTACCAGAGTGGGACAGAAGTTGCAGTACTTC.

The sample holds one count of this clone. V and J are TRBV27 and TRBJ2-3; a possible D gene is TRBD1 (6 bases). With 7 bases removed from V and 2 bases from J, the gap between germline ends came to 16 bases. CDR1 is MNHEY and CDR2 is SMNVEV in the germline V gene (reference sequence). There are 15 residues in the CDR3. The CDR3 loop is CASTQQGSFTDTQYF. The DNA of the CDR3 is TGTGCCAGCACCCAACAGGGTTCCTTCACAGATACGCAGTATTTT.

V is TRBV7-9 and J is TRBJ2-1; D is possibly TRBD1 (6 bases). The germline V gene has CDR1 SEHNR and CDR2 FQNEAQ (reference sequence). The CDR3 contains 12 residues. Deletions cut 0 bases from V and 10 bases from J, with 7 bases between. The CDR3 DNA reads TGTGCCAGCAGCTTAGCTCAGGGGGAGCAGTTCTTC. Translation: CASSLAQGEQFF.

The chain links TRBV18 to TRBJ1-1; TRBD1 matches at 7 bases. The trim removed 5 bases at V and 4 bases at J, leaving 10 bases unmatched. The CDR3 has 15 residues. Germline loops: CDR1 KGHSH, CDR2 LQKENI. The CDR3 is CASSTKTGSATEAFF. The DNA of the CDR3 is TGTGCCAGCTCAACAAAGACAGGGTCTGCCACTGAAGCTTTCTTT.

The chain joins TRBV5-1 to TRBJ2-1; possible D gene TRBD1, 5 bases. The V gene's germline CDR1 is SGHRS and CDR2 YFSETQ. The V end was cut by 3 bases, the J end by 7 bases, with 14 bases between. The CDR3 has 14 residues. CDR3 DNA: TGCGCCAGCAGCTGGGGTGACAGCGAAAATGAGCAGTTCTTC. Its protein product is CASSWGDSENEQFF.

The chain combines TRBV21-1 with TRBJ1-5; TRBD1, the table's D call, lacks a check against the DNA. TRBV21-1 is a known pseudogene. The CDR3 has 17 residues. The CDR3 nucleotides are TGTGCCAGCAGCAAACAAGGACATCTATGGCGCAATCAGCCCCAGCATTTT. This translates into CASSKQGHLWRNQPQHF.